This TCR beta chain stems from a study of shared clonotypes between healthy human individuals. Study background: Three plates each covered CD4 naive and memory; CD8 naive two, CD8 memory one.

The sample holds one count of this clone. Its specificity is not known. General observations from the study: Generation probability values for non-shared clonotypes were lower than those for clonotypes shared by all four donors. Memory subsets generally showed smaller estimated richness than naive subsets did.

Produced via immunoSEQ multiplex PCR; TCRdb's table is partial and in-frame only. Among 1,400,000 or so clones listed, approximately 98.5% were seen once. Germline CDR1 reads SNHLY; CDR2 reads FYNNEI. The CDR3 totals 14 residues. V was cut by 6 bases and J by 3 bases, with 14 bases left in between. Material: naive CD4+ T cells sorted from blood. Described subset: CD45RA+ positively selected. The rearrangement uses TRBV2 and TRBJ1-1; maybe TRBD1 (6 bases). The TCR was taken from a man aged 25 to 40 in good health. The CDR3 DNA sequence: TGTGCCAGCAGCGACAGGCGTCCGGACACTGAAGCTTTCTTT. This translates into CASSDRRPDTEAFF. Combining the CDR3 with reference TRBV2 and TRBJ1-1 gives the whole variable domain EPEVTQTPSHQVTQMGQEVILRCVPISNHLYFYWYRQILGQKVEFLVSFYNNEISEKSEIFDDQFSVERPDGSNFTLKIRSTKLEDSAMYFCASSDRRPDTEAFFGQGTRLTVV.